This T cell receptor beta chain was found in a study of cytomegalovirus exposure and HLA in healthy donors. Comment on this clone: Its specificity is not known.

Study-wide results and caveats: Sequencing artifact likely explains a cluster of highly shared sequence variants.

The study ran its PCR with 60 Vbeta and 13 Jbeta primers. TCRdb's table, derived via immunoSEQ multiplex PCR, lists solely in-frame clones and lacks some. The sample contains 150,000 or so clones, roughly 80% of which appear only once. The junction had 7 bases not matched to a gene; V was cut back by 1 base and J by 7 bases. This CDR3 is built from 16 residues. Germline-derived CDR1 and CDR2 are SGHDT and YYEEEE. This chain joins TRBV5-6 and TRBJ2-2; TRBD1 agrees at 10 bases. Sequencing was carried out using PBMCs. This TCR derives from a man in his forties or fifties in good health and CMV-seropositive. Here the CDR3 reads CASSLRTGGPSGELFF. The CDR3 bases are TGTGCCAGCAGCTTGAGGACAGGGGGTCCTAGCGGGGAGCTGTTTTTT. Full variable domain (remainder filled in from reference TRBV5-6 and TRBJ2-2): DAGVTQSPTHLIKTRGQQVTLRCSPKSGHDTVSWYQQALGQGPQFIFQYYEEEERQRGNFPDRFSGHQFPNYSSELNVNALLLGDSALYLCASSLRTGGPSGELFFGEGSRLTVL.